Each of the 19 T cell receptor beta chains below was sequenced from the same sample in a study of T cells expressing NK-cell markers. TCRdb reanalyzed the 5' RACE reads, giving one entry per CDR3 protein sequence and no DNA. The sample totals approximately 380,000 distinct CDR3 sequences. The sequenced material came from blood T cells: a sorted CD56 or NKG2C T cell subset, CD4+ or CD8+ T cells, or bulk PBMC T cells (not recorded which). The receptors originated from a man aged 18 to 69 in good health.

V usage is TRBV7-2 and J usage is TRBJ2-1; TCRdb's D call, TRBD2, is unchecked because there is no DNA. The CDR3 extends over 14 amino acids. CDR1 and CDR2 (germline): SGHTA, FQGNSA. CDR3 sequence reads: CASSSTVGPYEQFF.

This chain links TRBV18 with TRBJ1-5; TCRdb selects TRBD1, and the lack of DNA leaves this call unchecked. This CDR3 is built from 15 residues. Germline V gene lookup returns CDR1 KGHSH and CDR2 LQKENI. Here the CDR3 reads CASSRGQEKNQPQHF.

The CDR3 is CASSPPWGPSSYNEQFF. This chain links TRBV7-9 with TRBJ2-1; TCRdb outputs TRBD1, but without DNA this stays unchecked. Germline lookup yields CDR1 SEHNR and CDR2 FQNEAQ (reference sequence). This CDR3 region has 17 residues.

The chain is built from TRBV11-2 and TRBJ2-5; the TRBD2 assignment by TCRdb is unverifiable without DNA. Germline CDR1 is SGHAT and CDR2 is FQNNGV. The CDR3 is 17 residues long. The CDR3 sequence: CASSLVPLAGGQETQYF.

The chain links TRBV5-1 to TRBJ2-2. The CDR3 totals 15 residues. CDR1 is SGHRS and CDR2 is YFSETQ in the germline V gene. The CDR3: CASSIGDLTTGELFF.

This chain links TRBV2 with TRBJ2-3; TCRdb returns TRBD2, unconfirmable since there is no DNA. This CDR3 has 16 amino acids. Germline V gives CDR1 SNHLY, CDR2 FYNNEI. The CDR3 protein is CASRGGLTGSTDTQYF.

The CDR3 region is CASSPMRSNTDTQYF. The V and J genes are TRBV9 and TRBJ2-3. This CDR3 contains 15 residues. In germline, CDR1 is SGDLS, CDR2 YYNGEE.

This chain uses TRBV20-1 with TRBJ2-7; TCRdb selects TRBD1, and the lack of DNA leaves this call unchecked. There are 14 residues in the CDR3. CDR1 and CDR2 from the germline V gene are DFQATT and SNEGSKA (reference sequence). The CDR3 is CSARGQNGAYEQYF.

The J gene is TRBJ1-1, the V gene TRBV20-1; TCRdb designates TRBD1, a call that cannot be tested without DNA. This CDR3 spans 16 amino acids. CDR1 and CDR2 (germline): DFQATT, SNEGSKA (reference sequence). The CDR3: CSARPLTGGTNTEAFF.

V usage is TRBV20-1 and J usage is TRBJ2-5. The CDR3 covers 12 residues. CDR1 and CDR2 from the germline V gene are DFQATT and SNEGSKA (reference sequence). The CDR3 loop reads CSAFSSRETQYF.

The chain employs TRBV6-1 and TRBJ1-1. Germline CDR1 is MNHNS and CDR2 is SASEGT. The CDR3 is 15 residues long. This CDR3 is CASSGFRGRNTEAFF.

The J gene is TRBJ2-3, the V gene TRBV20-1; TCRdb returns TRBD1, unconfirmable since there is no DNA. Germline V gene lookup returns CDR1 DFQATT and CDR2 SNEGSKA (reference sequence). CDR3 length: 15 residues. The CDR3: CSAQKIGGATDTQYF.

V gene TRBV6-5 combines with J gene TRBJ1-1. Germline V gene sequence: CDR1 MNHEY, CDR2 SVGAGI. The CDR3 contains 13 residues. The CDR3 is CASSYDRGVRAFF.

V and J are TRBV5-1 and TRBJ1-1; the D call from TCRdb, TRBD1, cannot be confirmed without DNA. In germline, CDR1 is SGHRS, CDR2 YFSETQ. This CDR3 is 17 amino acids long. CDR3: CASSWGGQLFMNTEAFF.

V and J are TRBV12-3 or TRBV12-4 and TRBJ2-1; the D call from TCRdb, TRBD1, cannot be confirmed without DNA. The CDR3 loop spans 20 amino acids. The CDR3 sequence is CASSLGFGRGVISSYNEQFF.

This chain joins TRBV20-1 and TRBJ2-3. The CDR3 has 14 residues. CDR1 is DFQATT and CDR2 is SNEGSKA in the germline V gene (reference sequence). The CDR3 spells CSASFFGGTDTQYF.

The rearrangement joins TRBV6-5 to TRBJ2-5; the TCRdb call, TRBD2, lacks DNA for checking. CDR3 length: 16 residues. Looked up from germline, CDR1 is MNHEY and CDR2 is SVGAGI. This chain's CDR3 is CASSRQLGLAGDRVYF.

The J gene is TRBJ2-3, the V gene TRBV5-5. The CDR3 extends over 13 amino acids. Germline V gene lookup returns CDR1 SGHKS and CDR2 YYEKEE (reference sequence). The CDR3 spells CASSFLAADTQYF.

CDR3 in amino acids: CASSFTRLAGETEQYF. This chain links TRBV5-1 with TRBJ2-7; as DNA is missing, the TRBD2 call by TCRdb cannot be tested. Germline V gene sequence: CDR1 SGHRS, CDR2 YFSETQ. The CDR3 sequence is 16 residues long.